A selection of T cell receptor beta chains follows, all from one sample in a study of blood T cell repertoires in COVID-19. Measured with immunoSEQ multiplex PCR; TCRdb has only the in-frame clones, and not every one. The data hold approximately 250,000 clones, with around nine tenths observed a single time. The sequencing input was peripheral blood. The receptors stem from a man in his forties with active or convalescent COVID-19. Both conserved end residues are part of each CDR3. Each record gives: D gene, V gene, J gene, CDR3 DNA, CDR3 protein. A D gene is named only where the DNA matches it firmly.

d_call: .; v_call: TRBV6-5; j_call: TRBJ1-1; cdr3_nt: TGTGCCAGCAGTTACTCAGGAGATGAAGCTTTCTTT; cdr3_aa: CASSYSGDEAFF
d_call: .; v_call: TRBV19; j_call: TRBJ1-3; cdr3_nt: TGTGCCAGTAGTATTGGTAGCTCTGGAAACACCATATATTTT; cdr3_aa: CASSIGSSGNTIYF
d_call: .; v_call: TRBV9; j_call: TRBJ1-1; cdr3_nt: TGTGCCAGCAGCGTAGGAGGGTACGACACTGAAGCTTTCTTT; cdr3_aa: CASSVGGYDTEAFF
d_call: TRBD1; v_call: TRBV19; j_call: TRBJ2-5; cdr3_nt: TGTGCCAGTAGTACTACAGGGGGGTGGAAAGAGACCCAGTACTTC; cdr3_aa: CASSTTGGWKETQYF
d_call: .; v_call: TRBV28; j_call: TRBJ1-3; cdr3_nt: TGTGCCAGCAGCGGGAGCAGGCGAAGCTCTGGAAACACCATATATTTT; cdr3_aa: CASSGSRRSSGNTIYF
d_call: TRBD1; v_call: TRBV3-1/TRBV3-2; j_call: TRBJ1-2; cdr3_nt: TGTGCCAGCAGCAAATCGGACAGGGGGACGTGGGGCTACACCTTC; cdr3_aa: CASSKSDRGTWGYTF
d_call: TRBD1; v_call: TRBV5-1; j_call: TRBJ1-4; cdr3_nt: TGCGCCAGCAGCCCGGGACAGGGGGCTGTAGAAAAACTGTTTTTT; cdr3_aa: CASSPGQGAVEKLFF
d_call: .; v_call: TRBV6-5; j_call: TRBJ1-5; cdr3_nt: TGTGCCAGCAGGAAGACCTCAGGGGTCGGGCAGCCCCAGCATTTT; cdr3_aa: CASRKTSGVGQPQHF
d_call: .; v_call: TRBV30; j_call: TRBJ1-1; cdr3_nt: TGTGCCTGGAGTGTACAGGGAGTGAACACTGAAGCTTTCTTT; cdr3_aa: CAWSVQGVNTEAFF
d_call: TRBD1; v_call: TRBV5-1; j_call: TRBJ1-1; cdr3_nt: TGCGCCAGCAGCTTGGACAGGGGACGGGCTGAAGCTTTCTTT; cdr3_aa: CASSLDRGRAEAFF
d_call: TRBD2; v_call: TRBV30; j_call: TRBJ2-5; cdr3_nt: TGTGCCTGGAGACGGGGGGACGCGGAAGGAGGGACCCAGTACTTC; cdr3_aa: CAWRRGDAEGGTQYF
d_call: .; v_call: TRBV12-3/TRBV12-4; j_call: TRBJ1-1; cdr3_nt: TGTGCCAGCAGTTTGCTCCTCACTCAAGCTTTCTTT; cdr3_aa: CASSLLLTQAFF
d_call: .; v_call: TRBV5-1; j_call: TRBJ2-5; cdr3_nt: TGCGCCAGCAGCTTAGCGGAGGGGCCCAAAGAGACCCAGTACTTC; cdr3_aa: CASSLAEGPKETQYF
d_call: TRBD2; v_call: TRBV5-5; j_call: TRBJ2-1; cdr3_nt: TGTGCCAGCAGCTTGGCTGGGGCGGGGGGTACTGTCTATGAGCAGTTCTTC; cdr3_aa: CASSLAGAGGTVYEQFF